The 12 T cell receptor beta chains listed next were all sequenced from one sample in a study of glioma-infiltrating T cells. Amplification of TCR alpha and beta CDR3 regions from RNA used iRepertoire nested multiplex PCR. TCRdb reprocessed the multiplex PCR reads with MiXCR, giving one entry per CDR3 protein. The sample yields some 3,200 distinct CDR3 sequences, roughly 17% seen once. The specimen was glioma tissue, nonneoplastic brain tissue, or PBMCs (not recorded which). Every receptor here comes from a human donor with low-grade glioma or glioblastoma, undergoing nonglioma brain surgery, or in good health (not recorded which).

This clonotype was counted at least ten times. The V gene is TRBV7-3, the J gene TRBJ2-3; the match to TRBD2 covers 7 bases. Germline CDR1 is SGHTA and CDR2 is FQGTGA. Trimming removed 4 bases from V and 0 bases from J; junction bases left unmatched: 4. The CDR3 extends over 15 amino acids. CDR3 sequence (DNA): TGTGCCAGCAGCTACGGGGGGTCCAGCACAGATACGCAGTATTTT. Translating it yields CASSYGGSSTDTQYF.

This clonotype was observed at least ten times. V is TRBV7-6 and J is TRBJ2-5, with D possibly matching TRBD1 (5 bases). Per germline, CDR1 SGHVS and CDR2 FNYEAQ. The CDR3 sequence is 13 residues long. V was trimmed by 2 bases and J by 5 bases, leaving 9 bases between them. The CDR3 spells CASSLPGMETQYF. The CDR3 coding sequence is TGTGCCAGCAGCTTACCAGGGATGGAGACCCAGTACTTC.

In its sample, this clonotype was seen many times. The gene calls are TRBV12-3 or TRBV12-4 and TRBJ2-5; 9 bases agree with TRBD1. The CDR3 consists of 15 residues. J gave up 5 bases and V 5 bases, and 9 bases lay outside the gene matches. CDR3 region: CASSPPGTGSETQYF. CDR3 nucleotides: TGTGCCAGCAGTCCCCCGGGGACAGGGAGCGAGACCCAGTACTTC.

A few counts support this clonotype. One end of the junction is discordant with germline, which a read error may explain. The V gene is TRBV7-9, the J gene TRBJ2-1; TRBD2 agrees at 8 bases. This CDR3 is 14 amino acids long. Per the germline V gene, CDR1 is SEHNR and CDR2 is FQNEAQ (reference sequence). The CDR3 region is CASSFGGAYNEQLF. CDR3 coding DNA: TGTGCCAGCAGCTTCGGGGGGGCTTACAATGAGCAGCTCTTT.

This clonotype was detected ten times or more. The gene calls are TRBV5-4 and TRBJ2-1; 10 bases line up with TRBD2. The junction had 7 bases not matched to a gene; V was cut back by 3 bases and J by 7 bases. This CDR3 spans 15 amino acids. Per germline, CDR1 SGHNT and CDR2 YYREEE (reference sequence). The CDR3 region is CASSSSGGRNNEQFF. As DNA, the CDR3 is TGTGCCAGCAGCTCTAGCGGGGGCCGGAATAATGAGCAGTTCTTC.

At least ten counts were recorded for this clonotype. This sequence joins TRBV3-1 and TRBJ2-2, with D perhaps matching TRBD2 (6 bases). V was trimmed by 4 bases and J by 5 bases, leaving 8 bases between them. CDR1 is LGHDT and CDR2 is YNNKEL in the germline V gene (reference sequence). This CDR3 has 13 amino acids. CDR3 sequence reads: CASSRDLTGELFF. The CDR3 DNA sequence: TGTGCCAGCAGCCGGGACTTGACCGGGGAGCTGTTTTTT.

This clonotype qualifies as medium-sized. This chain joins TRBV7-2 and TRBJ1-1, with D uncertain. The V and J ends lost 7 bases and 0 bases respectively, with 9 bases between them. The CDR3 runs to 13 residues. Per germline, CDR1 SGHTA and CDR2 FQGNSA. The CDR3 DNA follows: TGTGCCAGCACCACGTACTTGAACACTGAAGCTTTCTTT. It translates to CASTTYLNTEAFF.

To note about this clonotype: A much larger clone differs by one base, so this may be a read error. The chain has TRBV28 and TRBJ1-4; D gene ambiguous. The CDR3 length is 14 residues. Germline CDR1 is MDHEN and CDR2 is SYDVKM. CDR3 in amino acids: CARSQTESNEKLFF. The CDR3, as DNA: TGTGCCCGCAGTCAGACCGAGTCTAATGAAAAACTGTTTTTT.

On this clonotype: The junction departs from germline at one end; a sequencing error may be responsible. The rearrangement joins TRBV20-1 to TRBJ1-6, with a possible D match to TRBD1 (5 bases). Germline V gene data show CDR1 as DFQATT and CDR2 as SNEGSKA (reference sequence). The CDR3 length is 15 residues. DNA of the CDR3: TGCGGTGCCCCCGGCAGGGACTCCCGTAATTCACCCCCCCACTTT. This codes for CGAPGRDSRNSPPHF.

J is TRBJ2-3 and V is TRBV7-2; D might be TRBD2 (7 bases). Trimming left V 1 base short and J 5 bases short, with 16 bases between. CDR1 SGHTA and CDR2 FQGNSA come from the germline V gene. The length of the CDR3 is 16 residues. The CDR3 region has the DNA TGTGCCAGCAGCTTAGAGTGGTGGGGGGGCCAAGATACGCAGTATTTT. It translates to CASSLEWWGGQDTQYF. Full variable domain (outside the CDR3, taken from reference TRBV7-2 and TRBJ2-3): GAGVSQSPSNKVTEKGKDVELRCDPISGHTALYWYRQSLGQGLEFLIYFQGNSAPDKSGLPSDRFSAERTGGSVSTLTIQRTQQEDSAVYLCASSLEWWGGQDTQYFGPGTRLTVL.

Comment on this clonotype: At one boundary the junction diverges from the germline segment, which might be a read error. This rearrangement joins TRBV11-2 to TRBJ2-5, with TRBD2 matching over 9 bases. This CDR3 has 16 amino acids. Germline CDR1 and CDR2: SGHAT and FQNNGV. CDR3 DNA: TGTGCCAGCAGCACCCCAACTAGCGGGTCCCAAGAGACCAAGTACTTC. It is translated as CASSTPTSGSQETKYF.

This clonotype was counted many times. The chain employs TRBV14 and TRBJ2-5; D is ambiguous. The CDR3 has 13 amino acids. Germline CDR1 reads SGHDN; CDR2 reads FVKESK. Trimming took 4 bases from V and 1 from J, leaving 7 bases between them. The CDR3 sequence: CASSRGRQETQYF. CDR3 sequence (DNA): TGTGCCAGCAGCCGCGGCCGCCAAGAGACCCAGTACTTC.